This T cell receptor (beta chain) was sequenced during a study of blood T cell repertoires in COVID-19. On the study more broadly: Samples came from the United States, Italy and Spain, spanning acute and convalescent COVID-19. T cells, B-cell-depleted T cells, or PBMCs supplied cDNA or gDNA.

As originally analysed: Scientists estimated how many nucleated cells there were by amplifying reference gene primers. The data were produced by immunoSEQ multiplex PCR, yet TCRdb's version contains in-frame clones alone and is incomplete. D and trimming come from the DNA, and the V and J calls and clone size come from that table. This table holds roughly 410,000 clones, approximately 91% found once. Seattle participants joined during active infection and were tracked over time. Trimming cost V 2 bases and J 8 bases; bases outside gene matches: 11. This CDR3 has 16 residues. In germline, CDR1 is LNHNV, CDR2 YYDKDF (reference sequence).

Sequencing was carried out using peripheral blood. This receptor was identified in a woman between 40 and 55 years old with COVID-19, enrolled during active disease. V and J are TRBV15 and TRBJ1-4; 7 bases are a match to TRBD1. CDR3 loop: CATSRSRTGSGEKLFF. The CDR3 DNA sequence: TGTGCCACCAGCAGATCCCGGACAGGCTCTGGGGAAAAACTGTTTTTT.